The rows below give T cell receptor beta chains drawn from one sample of a study of tumor and adjacent non-tumor tissue in lung cancer. From the multiplex PCR reads, TCRdb called clonotypes with MiXCR, one entry per CDR3 protein. Of fewer than 85,000 distinct CDR3 sequences detected, approximately 73% appear once; the ten largest clones hold roughly 28%. The sequenced sample was lung tumor tissue. The source of these receptors is a man aged 60 to 69 with non-small cell lung cancer. Each CDR3 is given with its conserved first and last residue. Rows may omit the clone size; those that give it use once, few, many or a size class.

TRBJ2-7	TRBV20-1	14	NA	CGGAWTGGRNEQYF
TRBJ2-5	TRBV29-1	13	few	CSVKTSSMETQYF
TRBJ2-3	TRBV11-2	15	few	CASSLGLAAEDTQYF
TRBJ2-2	TRBV6-1	15	NA	CASSDWGRNIGELFF
TRBJ2-1	TRBV24-1	20	NA	CATSHRTSGRAGMAANEQFF
TRBJ2-2	TRBV20-1	14	NA	CSARGNIGTGGLFF
TRBJ2-5	TRBV20-1	15	NA	CSARNGTGVFGTQYF
TRBJ2-1	TRBV6-2/TRBV6-3	15	NA	CASSYNRGGNDEQFF
TRBJ2-3	TRBV6-1	15	NA	CASSERSGRQDRQYF
TRBJ2-2	TRBV20-1	17	NA	CSARERGRLAGSGKLFF
TRBJ1-4	TRBV6-1	14	NA	CASNEFATNEKLFF
TRBJ2-4	TRBV6-1	16	many	CATSEREGLRKNIQYF
TRBJ2-3	TRBV6-5	15	NA	CASSPKAGGTDMQNF
TRBJ2-3	TRBV7-8	15	NA	CTSSLVPQGTDTQYF
TRBJ2-7	TRBV29-1	16	NA	CSVGTGTRGSGLEQYF
TRBJ2-5	TRBV10-3	15	NA	CTINDELGKEETQYF
TRBJ2-7	TRBV6-5	15	NA	CDNSYSRRETAEWYF
TRBJ1-1	TRBV6-6	16	NA	CVSTYWGGGVNTEVFF
TRBJ2-1	TRBV20-1	12	medium-sized	CSARRDTSEQFF
TRBJ1-5	TRBV12-3/TRBV12-4	14	once	CDRSFRGSNKIQHF
TRBJ2-7	TRBV10-1	13	NA	CASNRNRAYEQYF
TRBJ2-1	TRBV30	14	NA	CAWTGGQYNHDQFF
TRBJ1-5	TRBV6-1	14	once	CASNPSLRNQPQNF
TRBJ2-3	TRBV2	14	once	CASSEMLAADTQYF
TRBJ1-5	TRBV28	18	NA	CTSSLGPAGGVGNQPQHF
TRBJ2-7	TRBV5-6	14	once	CARSLVRGKSEQYF
TRBJ2-7	TRBV7-9	12	NA	CAGSLVGGEQYF
TRBJ2-5	TRBV11-1	15	NA	CASSLGLAVGETRYF
TRBJ2-3	TRBV15	14	NA	CITSRGQLIDTQYF
TRBJ2-1	TRBV11-3	21	NA	CANSLMYATRREAVGYNEQFF
TRBJ1-1	TRBV19	13	NA	CASNRPQKTEAFF
TRBJ2-2	TRBV20-1	16	NA	CSATLAGGPEAGELFF
TRBJ2-1	TRBV12-3/TRBV12-4	15	NA	CASSLSEISYNEHFF
TRBJ2-2	TRBV20-1	16	NA	CSTTLAGGPEIGELFF
TRBJ2-2	TRBV11-2	13	many	CASSLGRPGELFF
TRBJ2-7	TRBV6-1	18	many	CASTKTGTSGFSSYEQYF